The T cell receptor beta chain described here comes from a study of T cell responses to AZD1222 COVID-19 vaccine. This CDR3 is built from 15 residues. The germline V gene encodes CDR1 MDHEN and CDR2 SYDVKM. V dropped 2 bases and J dropped 0 bases, with 9 bases sitting between them. The protocol was immunoSEQ multiplex PCR, while the TCRdb copy is restricted to in-frame clones and leaves out a portion. In the table there are 120,000 to 150,000 clones, more than 70% of which are singletons. The TCR originated in an adult who received the AZD1222 COVID-19 vaccine. The chain uses TRBV28 and TRBJ2-3, with D uncertain. The source was peripheral blood, collected 28 days after the second AZD1222 dose. The CDR3 region is CASSLGAESTDTQYF. The CDR3 region has the DNA TGTGCCAGCAGTTTAGGAGCAGAGAGCACAGATACGCAGTATTTT.